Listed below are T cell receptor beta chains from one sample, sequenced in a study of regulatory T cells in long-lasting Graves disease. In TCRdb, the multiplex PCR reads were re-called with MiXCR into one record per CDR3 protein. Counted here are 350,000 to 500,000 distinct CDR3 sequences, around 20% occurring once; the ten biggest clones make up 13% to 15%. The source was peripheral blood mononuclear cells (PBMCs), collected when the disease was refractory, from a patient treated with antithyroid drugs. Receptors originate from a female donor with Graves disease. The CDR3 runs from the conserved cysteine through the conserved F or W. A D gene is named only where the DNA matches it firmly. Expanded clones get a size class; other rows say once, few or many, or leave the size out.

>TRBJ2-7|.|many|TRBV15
TGTGCCACCAGCACGCTAACTTCCTACGAGCAGTACTTC
CATSTLTSYEQYF
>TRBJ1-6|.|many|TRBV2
TGTGCCAGCAGTGAAAACCCGTATAATTCACCCCTCCACTTT
CASSENPYNSPLHF
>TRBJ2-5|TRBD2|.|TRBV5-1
TGCGCCAGCAGCCCAAGCTCTGCGACAGCGGGAGGGCCCTTAGAGACCCAGTACTTC
CASSPSSATAGGPLETQYF
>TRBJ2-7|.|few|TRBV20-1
TGCAGTGCTAGCGACCTCGACTACGAGCAGTACTTC
CSASDLDYEQYF
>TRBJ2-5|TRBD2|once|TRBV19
TGTGCCAGTAGTATTGGTTTAGCGGGGGCAGAGACCCAGTACTTC
CASSIGLAGAETQYF
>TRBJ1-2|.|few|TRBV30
TGTGCCTGGAGTGTAACGGGGGACGGCTACACCTTC
CAWSVTGDGYTF
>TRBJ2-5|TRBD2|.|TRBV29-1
TGCAGCGTCGATTCCCTTGGGACTAGACAAGAGACCCAGTACTTC
CSVDSLGTRQETQYF
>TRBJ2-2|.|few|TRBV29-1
TGCAGCGTTGAAGATCACGGGGAGCTGTTTTTT
CSVEDHGELFF
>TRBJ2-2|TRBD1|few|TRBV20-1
TGCAGTGCTAGAGGACAGGGGGTTTTCACCGGGGAGCTGTTTTTT
CSARGQGVFTGELFF
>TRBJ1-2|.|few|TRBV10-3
TGTGCCATCAGTGAGGCAGGGAGCGACTATGGCTACACCTTC
CAISEAGSDYGYTF
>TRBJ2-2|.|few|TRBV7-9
TGTGCCAGCAGCCCCGAATCTATGGCCGGGGAGCTGTTTTTT
CASSPESMAGELFF
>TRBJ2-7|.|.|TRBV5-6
TGTGCCAGCAGCAGCTCCGCACCCTACGAGCAGTACTTC
CASSSSAPYEQYF
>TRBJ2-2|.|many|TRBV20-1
TGCAGTGCTAGAGGGGTGAGCGGCATGACCGGGGAGCTGTTTTTT
CSARGVSGMTGELFF
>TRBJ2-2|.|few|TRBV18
.
CASSPGHLAPGSCFF
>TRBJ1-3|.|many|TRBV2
TGTGCCAGCGGGCGGGACTCTGGAAACACCATATATTTT
CASGRDSGNTIYF
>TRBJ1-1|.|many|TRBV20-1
TGCAGTGCTGCCCAATCGATGAACACTGAAGCTTTCTTT
CSAAQSMNTEAFF
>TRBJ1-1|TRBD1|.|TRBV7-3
TGTGCCAGCAGCTTGAAGTCAGACAGGGGAGAAGCTTTCTTT
CASSLKSDRGEAFF
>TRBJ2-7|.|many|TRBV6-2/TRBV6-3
TGTGCCAGCAATGCGGGACAGTCCTACGAGCAGTACTTC
CASNAGQSYEQYF
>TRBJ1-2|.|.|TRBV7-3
TGTGCCAGCAGTCCCACAGGAAACTATGACTACACCTTC
CASSPTGNYDYTF
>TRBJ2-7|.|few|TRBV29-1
TGCAGCGTGAAAGACTACACCTACGAGCAGTACTTC
CSVKDYTYEQYF
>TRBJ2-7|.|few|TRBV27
TGTGCCAGCAGTTTAGCGGGGATCTCCTACGAGCAGTACTTC
CASSLAGISYEQYF
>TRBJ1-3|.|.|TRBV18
TGTGCCAGCTCACCACTAAACACCGGCAATGGAAACACCATATATTTT
CASSPLNTGNGNTIYF
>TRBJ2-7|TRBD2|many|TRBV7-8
TGTGCCAGCAGCTTACTAGCGGGAGCGAATGAGCAGTACTTC
CASSLLAGANEQYF
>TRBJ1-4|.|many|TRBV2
TGTGCCAGCAGTGTAAGGCAGGGGCCTGAAAAACTGTTTTTT
CASSVRQGPEKLFF
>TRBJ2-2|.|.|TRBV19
TGTGCCAGTACCAAAAAGCAGTCCACCGGGGAGCTGTTTTTT
CASTKKQSTGELFF
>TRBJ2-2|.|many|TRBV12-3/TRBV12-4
TGTGCCAGTGTCCTGAGCGCCATCAACACCGGGGAGCTGTTTTTT
CASVLSAINTGELFF
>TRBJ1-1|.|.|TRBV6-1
TGCGCCAGCAGTGAAGCGTCAATTGGGACGGTCACTGAAGCTTTCTTT
CASSEASIGTVTEAFF
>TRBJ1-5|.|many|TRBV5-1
TGTGCCAGCAGTCCCGGTAATAGCAATCAGCCCCAGCATTTT
CASSPGNSNQPQHF
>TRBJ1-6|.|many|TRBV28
TGTGCCAGCATCGGCCAGAGAGATAATTCACCCCTCCACTTT
CASIGQRDNSPLHF
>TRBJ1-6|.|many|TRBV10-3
TGTGCCATCAGTGAGGTCCAGGGAAATTCACCCCTCCACTTT
CAISEVQGNSPLHF
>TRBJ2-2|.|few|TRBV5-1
TGTGCCAGCAGCTTGGATGGGGACACCGGGGAGCTGTTTTTT
CASSLDGDTGELFF
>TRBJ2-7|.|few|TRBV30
TGTGCCTGTTCCGCGAGGCGAGAGCAGTACTTC
CACSARREQYF
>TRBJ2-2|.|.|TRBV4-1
TGCGCCAGCAGCGCACCGACAGGTCCCGAGATCGGGGAGCTGTTTTTT
CASSAPTGPEIGELFF
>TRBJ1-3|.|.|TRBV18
TGTGCCAGCTCACCAGGGTCCGGAAGCACCATATATTTT
CASSPGSGSTIYF
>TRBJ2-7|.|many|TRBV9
TGTGCCAGCAGCGTAGATGGGACCCTTTCCTACGAGCAGTACTTC
CASSVDGTLSYEQYF
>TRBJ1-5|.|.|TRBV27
TGTGCCAGCAGTTTCTCCTTCTATAGCAATCAGCCCCAGCATTTT
CASSFSFYSNQPQHF
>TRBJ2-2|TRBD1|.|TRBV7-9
TGTGCCAGCCAGAGAGACAGGGCGGACACCGGGGAGCTGTTTTTT
CASQRDRADTGELFF
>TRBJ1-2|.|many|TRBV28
TGTGCCAGCAACCCTAAGGGATATGGCTACACCTTC
CASNPKGYGYTF
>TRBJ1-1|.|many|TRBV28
TGTGCCACCAGGGGTCAGGGGCCCACTGAAGCTTTCTTT
CATRGQGPTEAFF
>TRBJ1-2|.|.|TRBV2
TGTGCCAGCAGTGAAGGGGCAGGGGAAGGCTACACCTTC
CASSEGAGEGYTF
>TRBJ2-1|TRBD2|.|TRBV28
TGTGCCAGCAAACTACTAGCGGGAGCCTCCTCCTCCTACAATGAGCAGTTCTTC
CASKLLAGASSSYNEQFF
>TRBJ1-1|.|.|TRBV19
TGTGCCAGCGGGGGGGTGGCCACTGAAGCTTTCTTT
CASGGVATEAFF